This T cell receptor (beta chain) is drawn from a study of cytomegalovirus exposure and HLA in healthy donors. V lost 5 bases and J lost 6; bases outside the gene matches: 12. Germline lookup yields CDR1 SGHTA and CDR2 FQGNSA. CDR3 length: 16 amino acids. Donors consisted of healthy bone marrow donors. The study sampled nominally healthy donors, though unrecorded immune exposures were likely. This PCR relied on a set of 60 Vbeta primers and 13 Jbeta primers. The method was immunoSEQ multiplex PCR; TCRdb's version includes in-frame clones alone and lacks a portion of them. The sample lists 85,000 to 130,000 clones; roughly four fifths were seen once.

The chain couples TRBV7-2 to TRBJ1-2; 10 nucleotides agree with TRBD1. The origin of this receptor is a male donor in good health and CMV-seropositive. Sequences were obtained from PBMCs. The CDR3 loop is CASSPSLQTGGHGYTF. DNA of the CDR3: TGTGCCAGCAGCCCCAGCCTCCAGACAGGGGGCCATGGCTACACCTTC.